A single sample gave rise to the 23 T cell receptor beta chains below, sequenced in a study of T cells in women clearing cervical HPV infection. Clones were read by immunoSEQ multiplex PCR, and TCRdb kept only the in-frame ones, dropping some. The sample holds roughly 31,000 clones. The sequenced sample was blood buffy coat. These receptors all stem from a woman aged 18 to 75 with a cervical HPV16 infection that either progressed to CIN3+ or cleared (not recorded which).

On this clone itself: Coverage ceases 3 residues before the CDR3 finishes, and the germline J gene fills in the end. The gene calls are TRBV5-4 and TRBJ2-3, with a possible D match to TRBD1 (6 bases). V lost 5 bases and J lost 0, with 16 bases in between. The CDR3 loop spans 16 amino acids. Germline V gene sequence: CDR1 SGHNT, CDR2 YYREEE (reference sequence). CDR3 region: CASSNPTTGSTDTQYF. The DNA read from the CDR3 is TGTGCCAGCAGTAATCCTACGACAGGTAGCACAGATACG.

About this clone: From the germline J gene comes the end of the CDR3, since the read stops 3 residues before it. The chain combines TRBV12-5 with TRBJ2-7; no clear D gene. Germline V gene data show CDR1 as LGHNT and CDR2 as FRNRAP. CDR3 length: 19 amino acids. The V gene lost 6 bases and the J gene lost 5 bases, with 32 bases spanning the gap. CDR3 sequence: CASGPTVGAGGRSLHEQYF. CDR3 DNA, as far as it was read: TGTGCTAGTGGCCCCACCGTGGGCGCCGGTGGCAGATCCCTCCACGAG.

Worth noting for this clone: The read falls 3 residues short of the CDR3 end, and the missing part is taken from the germline J gene. V is TRBV6-2 or TRBV6-3 and J is TRBJ2-1; TRBD2 is a possible D gene (7 bases). The CDR3 runs 16 residues. V was trimmed by 3 bases and J by 2 bases, leaving 14 bases between them. Germline lookup yields CDR1 MNHEY and CDR2 SVGEGT. CDR3 DNA (partial): TGTGCCAGCAGTTATTGGAGCGGGGACACCTACAATGAG. Its protein is CASSYWSGDTYNE. Given in full, the CDR3 is CASSYWSGDTYNEQFF.

In the case of this clone: Read coverage stops 3 residues before the CDR3 terminus; the germline J gene supplies the remainder. The chain has TRBV7-2 and TRBJ2-1; 7 bases agree with TRBD2. Germline V gene data show CDR1 as SGHTA and CDR2 as FQGNSA. The ends lost 2 bases at V and 3 bases at J; junction bases unmatched: 4. The CDR3 covers 15 residues. CDR3 loop: CASSLLAGRYNEQFF. CDR3 bases read: TGTGCCAGCAGCTTATTAGCGGGCCGCTACAATGAG.

This clone is deemed medium-sized by its frequency. CDR3 sequence reads: CATSDAGTSYLNEQFF. CDR3 DNA, as far as it was read: TGTGCCACCAGTGATGCCGGGACTAGCTACCTCAATGAG. The chain uses TRBV24-1 and TRBJ2-1, with 9 bases aligning to TRBD2. The read ends 3 residues shy of where the CDR3 ends; the end is completed using the germline J gene. After removal of 3 bases from V and 6 bases from J, the junction contained 8 bases not matched to a gene. The germline V gene encodes CDR1 KGHDR and CDR2 SFDVKD. The CDR3 sequence is 16 residues long.

Worth noting for this clone: The read comes to an end 3 residues before the CDR3 does, leaving the germline J gene to fill in the end. This chain joins TRBV7-3 and TRBJ2-3; D may be TRBD1 (5 bases). The CDR3 length is 13 residues. Germline V CDR1 and CDR2: SGHTA, FQGTGA. CDR3 DNA, as far as it was read: TGTGCCAGCAGCGTTCAGGGCAATCAGCCG. As protein: CASSVQGNQP. The CDR3 reads in full as CASSVQGNQPQYF.

Note on this clone: The read comes to an end 3 residues before the CDR3 does, leaving the germline J gene to fill in the end. The chain couples TRBV7-8 to TRBJ1-4; TRBD1 matches at 9 bases. This CDR3 has 14 residues. Germline CDR1 reads SGHVS; CDR2 reads FQNEAQ. Unmatched junction bases numbered 5, after V lost 5 bases and J lost 7 bases. The part of the CDR3 DNA that was read is TGTGCCAGCAGCCTGACAGGGGGAGGTGAAAAA. Translated: CASSLTGGGEK. The complete CDR3 reads CASSLTGGGEKLFF.

Details on this clone: The junction does not match germline at one end; this may be a read error. From the germline J gene comes the end of the CDR3, since the read stops 3 residues before it. The gene calls are TRBV7-8 and TRBJ2-2, with D perhaps TRBD2 (6 bases). Germline CDR1 is SGHVS and CDR2 is FQNEAQ. This CDR3 comprises 12 residues. Incomplete CDR3 DNA: TGTGCCAGCAGCTTAGCGCCCGGGGGG. Its translation is CASSLAPGG. In full, the CDR3 reads CASSLAPGGLFF.

As regards this clone: The read terminates 3 residues ahead of where the CDR3 ends, so the germline J gene completes it. The chain links TRBV19 to TRBJ2-4; TRBD1 matches at 8 bases. The CDR3 sequence is 12 residues long. Germline CDR1 LNHDA, CDR2 SQIVND (reference sequence). CDR3 DNA, as far as it was read: TGTGCCAGTAGCGCAGGGGGCGGTGGT. Protein: CASSAGGGG. The full CDR3 protein is CASSAGGGGQYF.

Points on this clone: The DNA ends 3 residues before the CDR3 does, and the rest of the CDR3 is filled in from the germline J gene. This sequence joins TRBV28 and TRBJ2-3, with TRBD2 matching 8 bases. The CDR3 sequence is 16 residues long. Germline trimming cut 1 base from V and 2 bases from J; bases unmatched to any gene: 5. Germline lookup yields CDR1 MDHEN and CDR2 SYDVKM. Here the CDR3 reads CASSLSGGRITDTQYF. CDR3 DNA (partial): TGTGCCAGCAGTTTATCGGGGGGGCGTATCACAGATACG.

About this clone itself: The sequenced fragment ends 3 residues before the CDR3 boundary, so the rest is inferred from the germline J gene. The V call is TRBV29-1, the J call TRBJ2-1; D not certain. V was trimmed by 4 bases and J by 8 bases, leaving 15 bases between them. CDR1 is SQVTM and CDR2 is ANQGSEA in the germline V gene. This CDR3 has 13 residues. The CDR3 spells CSVGYGPRDEQFF. The covered CDR3 bases are TGCAGCGTTGGGTATGGGCCTCGTGATGAG.

Remarks on this clone: The read stops 3 residues short of the end of the CDR3; the missing end is completed from the germline J gene. The genes are TRBV19 and TRBJ2-7; a weak D match, TRBD1 (6 bases). CDR3 length equals 15 residues. V was cut by 2 bases and J by 3 bases, with 14 bases left in between. The germline V gene has CDR1 LNHDA and CDR2 SQIVND (reference sequence). CDR3 bases read: TGTGCCAGTAGTATAAGCTGGACAGACCTCTACGAG. Its translation is CASSISWTDLYE. The full CDR3 reads CASSISWTDLYEQYF.

A remark on this clone: Relative to the germline gene, one junction end is altered; a read error may explain this. The read ends 3 residues early relative to the CDR3; the germline J gene fills the gap. Other DNA sequences from this sample encode an identical CDR3 as well. The chain recombines TRBV5-1 with TRBJ1-3; 7 nucleotides match TRBD1. The CDR3 runs 14 residues. Germline V gene sequence: CDR1 SGHRS, CDR2 YFSETQ. The covered CDR3 bases are TGCGCCAGCAGCTTAGGGGGCGCTGGAAACACT. Translated, it gives CASSLGGAGNT. The CDR3 as a whole reads CASSLGGAGNTIYF. Full variable domain (missing parts from reference TRBV5-1 and TRBJ1-3): KAGVTQTPRYLIKTRGQQVTLSCSPISGHRSVSWYQQTPGQGLQFLFEYFSETQRNKGNFPGRFSGRQFSNSRSEMNVSTLELGDSALYLCASSLGGAGNTIYFGEGSWLTVV.

Worth noting for this clone: The read terminates 3 residues ahead of where the CDR3 ends, so the germline J gene completes it. The chain combines TRBV29-1 with TRBJ2-5; the match to TRBD2 covers 8 bases. This CDR3 is built from 12 residues. Germline V CDR1 and CDR2: SQVTM, ANQGSEA. V shed 8 bases, J shed 4 bases, and the junction held 6 bases outside the gene matches. The sequenced part of the CDR3 DNA is TGCAGCCAGCGGGGGTCGGGAGAGACC. It translates to CSQRGSGET. The whole CDR3 sequence reads CSQRGSGETQYF.

Turning to this clone: Read sequence stops 3 residues before the CDR3 end, and the germline J gene provides the missing end. Different DNA sequences within this sample yield the same CDR3. The chain is built from TRBV5-5 and TRBJ1-3; D possibly corresponds to TRBD1 (6 bases). This CDR3 contains 14 residues. The V and J ends lost 0 bases and 2 bases respectively, with 6 bases between them. Germline V gives CDR1 SGHKS, CDR2 YYEKEE (reference sequence). CDR3 DNA (partial): TGTGCCAGCAGCTTGGCAGGGGCTGGAAACACC. It codes for CASSLAGAGNT. The CDR3 as a whole reads CASSLAGAGNTIYF.

Concerning this clone itself: At one boundary the junction diverges from the germline segment, which might be a read error. The sequenced fragment ends 3 residues before the CDR3 boundary, so the rest is inferred from the germline J gene. The same CDR3 is also encoded by other DNA sequences in this sample. The chain carries TRBV7-8 and TRBJ1-3; D may be TRBD1 (5 bases). CDR3 length: 14 residues. Germline V CDR1 and CDR2: SGHVS, FQNEAQ. The chain's CDR3 is CASTRGSSGNTIYF. The covered CDR3 bases are TGTGCCAGCACGAGGGGCAGCTCTGGAAACACA.

With regard to this clone: From the germline J gene comes the end of the CDR3, since the read stops 3 residues before it. This chain joins TRBV5-1 and TRBJ2-3; D not resolved. The V gene lost 4 bases and the J gene lost 2 bases, with 17 bases spanning the gap. The CDR3 loop spans 16 amino acids. CDR1 and CDR2 (germline): SGHRS, YFSETQ. Here the CDR3 reads CASSPWPRRITDTQYF. CDR3 DNA (partial): TGCGCCAGCAGCCCCTGGCCTAGGCGGATCACAGATACG.

A word on this clone: The missing CDR3 end, 3 residues past where the read stops, is filled in from the germline J gene. This rearrangement joins TRBV2 to TRBJ1-5; 8 bases map to TRBD1. The germline V gene encodes CDR1 SNHLY and CDR2 FYNNEI. The CDR3 runs 13 residues. With 6 bases clipped from V and 6 bases from J, the junction kept 4 bases outside the gene matches. CDR3 amino acids: CASSSGGTQPQHF. The part of the CDR3 DNA that was read is TGTGCCAGCAGCTCAGGGGGCACTCAGCCC.

Concerning this clone: The CDR3 goes on 3 residues after the read ends, and that part is filled in from the germline J gene. The chain couples TRBV19 to TRBJ2-3; 7 bases fit TRBD1. Germline V gene data show CDR1 as LNHDA and CDR2 as SQIVND (reference sequence). The CDR3 contains 17 residues. The CDR3 loop is CASSPETGRFGNQPQYF. The part of the CDR3 DNA that was read is TGTGCCAGTAGTCCCGAGACAGGGCGGTTTGGCAATCAGCCG.

With respect to this clone: The CDR3 end is not reached by the read, which stops 3 residues before it; the germline J gene fills it in. The V call is TRBV30, the J call TRBJ2-7; D perhaps matches TRBD2 (6 bases). Trimming left V 3 bases short and J 4 bases short, with 16 bases between. There are 14 residues in the CDR3. Per the germline V gene, CDR1 is GTSNPN and CDR2 is SVGIG (reference sequence). This CDR3 reads CAWRDSGGLYEQYF. The CDR3 DNA, read in part, is TGTGCCTGGAGGGACTCCGGGGGATTATACGAG. Combining the CDR3 with reference TRBV30 and TRBJ2-7 gives the whole variable domain SQTIHQWPATLVQPVGSPLSLECTVEGTSNPNLYWYRQAAGRGLQLLFYSVGIGQISSEVPQNLSASRPQDRQFILSSKKLLLSDSGFYLCAWRDSGGLYEQYFGPGTRLTVT.

To note about this clone: The read ends 3 residues early relative to the CDR3; the germline J gene fills the gap. The rearrangement uses TRBV19 and TRBJ2-7; D is uncertain. Trimming stripped 3 bases from V and 0 bases from J, with 6 bases between. CDR3 length: 13 amino acids. CDR1 and CDR2 (germline): LNHDA, SQIVND (reference sequence). The CDR3 sequence is CASSISTSYEQYF. The covered CDR3 bases are TGTGCCAGTAGTATTTCTACCTCCTACGAG.

Comment on this clone: The read stops 3 residues short of the end of the CDR3; the missing end is completed from the germline J gene. This sequence joins TRBV5-4 and TRBJ2-4; 8 nucleotides match TRBD1. V shed 5 bases, J shed 9 bases, and the junction held 16 bases outside the gene matches. The germline CDR1 and CDR2 sequences are SGHNT and YYREEE (reference sequence). CDR3 length: 16 amino acids. CDR3 DNA, as far as it was read: TGTGCCAGCAGTTCCAGGGGACAGGCTATGGTTAGCATT. Residues: CASSSRGQAMVSI. The complete CDR3 protein is CASSSRGQAMVSIQYF.

Points on this clone: The CDR3 end lies 3 residues beyond the end of the read and is filled in from the germline J gene. This chain links TRBV19 with TRBJ2-2; 7 bases agree with TRBD1. The trim removed 5 bases at V and 6 bases at J, leaving 3 bases unmatched. The CDR3 covers 13 residues. Germline CDR1 LNHDA, CDR2 SQIVND (reference sequence). CDR3 DNA (partial): TGTGCCAGTAGTGCCCAGGGGGCCGGGGAG. Amino acids: CASSAQGAGE. The whole CDR3 is CASSAQGAGELFF.